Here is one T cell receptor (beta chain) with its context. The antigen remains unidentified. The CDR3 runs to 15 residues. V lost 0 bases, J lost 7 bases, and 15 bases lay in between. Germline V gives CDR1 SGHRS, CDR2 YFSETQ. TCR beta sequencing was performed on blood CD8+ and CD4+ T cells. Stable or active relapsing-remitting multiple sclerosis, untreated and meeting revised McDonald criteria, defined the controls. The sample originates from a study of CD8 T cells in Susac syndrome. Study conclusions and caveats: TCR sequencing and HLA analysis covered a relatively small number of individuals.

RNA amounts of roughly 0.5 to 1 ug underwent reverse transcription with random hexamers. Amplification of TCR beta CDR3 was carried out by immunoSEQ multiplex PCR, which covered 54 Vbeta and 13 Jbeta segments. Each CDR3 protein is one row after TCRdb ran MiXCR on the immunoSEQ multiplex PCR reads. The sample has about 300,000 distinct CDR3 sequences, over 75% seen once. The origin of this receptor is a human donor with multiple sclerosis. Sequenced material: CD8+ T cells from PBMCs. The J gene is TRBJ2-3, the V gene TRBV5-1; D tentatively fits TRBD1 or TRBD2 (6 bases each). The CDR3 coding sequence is TGCGCCAGCAGCTTGGTTAAGGGGGGCCGTAATACGCAGTATTTT. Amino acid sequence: CASSLVKGGRNTQYF.